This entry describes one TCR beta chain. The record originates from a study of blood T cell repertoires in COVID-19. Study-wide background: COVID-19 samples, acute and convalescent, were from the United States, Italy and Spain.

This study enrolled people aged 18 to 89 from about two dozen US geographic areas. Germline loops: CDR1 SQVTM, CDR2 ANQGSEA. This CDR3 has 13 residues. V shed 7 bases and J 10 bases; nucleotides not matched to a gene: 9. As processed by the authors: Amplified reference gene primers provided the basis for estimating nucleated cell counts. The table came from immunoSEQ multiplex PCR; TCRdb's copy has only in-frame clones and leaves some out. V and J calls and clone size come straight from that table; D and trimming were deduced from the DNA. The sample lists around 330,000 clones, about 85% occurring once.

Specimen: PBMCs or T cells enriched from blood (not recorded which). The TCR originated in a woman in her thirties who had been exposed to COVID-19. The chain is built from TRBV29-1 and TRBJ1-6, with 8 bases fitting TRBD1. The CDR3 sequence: CSAKTGERSPLHF. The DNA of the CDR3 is TGCAGCGCTAAGACAGGGGAAAGGTCACCCCTCCACTTT.